This TCR beta chain was recorded in a study of T cells after yellow fever vaccination (dated by TCRdb to the late 2010s). Describing the broader study: The SMART-Seq v4 Ultra Low Input RNA kit was used to prepare libraries from fractions with low cell numbers. To follow T-cell clones before and after both primary and booster YFV17D yellow fever vaccination, bulk TCR alpha and beta repertoires underwent longitudinal sequencing. The cohort comprised two healthy male donors, one aged 18 to 30 and one aged 30 to 39 years. Blood was collected at multiple timepoints before and after primary and secondary immunization, and bulk PBMC replicates and cell subsets were isolated.

The sample's treatment or condition label is to be understood as: live attenuated yellow fever vaccine strain. At every blood-draw timepoint, two biological replicates of bulk PBMCs were collected. PBMCs were isolated from peripheral blood using a standard Ficoll-Paque protocol. RNA was extracted with TriZol from bulk PBMCs, CD4 and CD8 fractions, and dextramer-positive and dextramer-negative fractions. The junction carries 14 bases between V and J, which are trimmed by 0 bases and 6 bases respectively. From the cysteine up to the phenylalanine, the CDR3 has a length of 15 residues. Only CDR3 DNA is held: 45 bases, read in frame from base 1. CDR1 DFQATT and CDR2 SNEGSKA are derived from the germline V gene (reference sequence). Results the study describes overall, beyond this receptor: The secondary T-cell response was weaker than the primary response but faster, peaking on day 5 instead of day 15. Computational filtering was required because FACS-sorted repertoires could contain abundant contaminating clonotypes from the bulk population. A small fraction of clonotypes showed up in both the CD4 and CD8 compartments, probably as a result of convergent recombination. Most clones expanded after primary vaccination (96% of CD4 and approximately 90% of CD8) were re-detected after the booster, suggesting that broad memory maintenance occurred. The study included only a couple of donors, which limits how far the findings can be generalized.

TCR cDNA was synthesized by 5'RACE template switching, through which a universal primer site and unique molecular identifiers were introduced. cDNA synthesis was primed from both the TCR alpha and TCR beta constant segments. Libraries were amplified in two PCR steps, with sample barcodes and sequencing adapters added in the second step. Libraries were sequenced on Illumina HiSeq 2500 (2x100 bp) or NovaSeq (2x150 bp). The paper's data handling went like this. Reads were demultiplexed and collapsed into UMI consensus sequences with MIGEC, and V(D)J alignment was performed with MiXCR. Vaccine-responding clonotypes were identified with edgeR using replicate PBMC samples, with FDR below 0.01 and a log2 fold change above 5 up to day 15 being required. Each bulk clonotype received a CD4 or CD8 identity based on whether the sequenced CD4 or CD8 repertoire contained that clonotype at higher abundance. TCRdb cleaned the public reads at Q25 with fastp, built clones with MiXCR and kept in-frame beta chains. Rows are unified per CDR3 protein, each entry keeping the most common DNA and genes. The V and J calls and clone size come from TCRdb's table, not from the authors' own analysis. This sample lists some 500,000 distinct CDR3 sequences; about 14% were detected once. The biggest ten clones account for around 15% of the sample.

In the case of this clonotype: Its antigen is unknown. Base qualities were left out, and no much larger clone turns up one base away.

The chain links TRBV20-1 with TRBJ2-2, and possibly TRBD1, on 5 matching bases. The sample in question was PBMCs, obtained on the day of the yellow fever booster vaccination. The source of this sequence is a man aged 25-45 years who received the YFV17D yellow fever vaccine. CDR3 sequence: CSARDRGRVAGELFF. The sequenced DNA: TGCAGTGCTAGAGATCGAGGCAGGGTGGCCGGGGAGCTGTTTTTT.